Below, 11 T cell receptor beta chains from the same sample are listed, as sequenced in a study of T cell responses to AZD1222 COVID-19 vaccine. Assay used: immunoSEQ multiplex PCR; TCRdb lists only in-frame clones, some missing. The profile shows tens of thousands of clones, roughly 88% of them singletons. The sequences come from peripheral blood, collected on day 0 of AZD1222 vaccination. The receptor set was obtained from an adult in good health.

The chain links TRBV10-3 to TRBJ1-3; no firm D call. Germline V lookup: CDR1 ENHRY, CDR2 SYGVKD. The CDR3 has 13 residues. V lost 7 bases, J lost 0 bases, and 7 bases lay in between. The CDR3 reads CAIMKFSGNTIYF. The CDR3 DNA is TGTGCCATCATGAAGTTCTCTGGAAACACCATATATTTT.

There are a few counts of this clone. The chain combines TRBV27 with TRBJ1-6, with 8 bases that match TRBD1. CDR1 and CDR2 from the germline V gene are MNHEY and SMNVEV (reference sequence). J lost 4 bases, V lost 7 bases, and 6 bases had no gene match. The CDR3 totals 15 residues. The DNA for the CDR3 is TGTGCCAGCAATGACCAGGGGGCATATAATTCACCCCTCCACTTT. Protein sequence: CASNDQGAYNSPLHF.

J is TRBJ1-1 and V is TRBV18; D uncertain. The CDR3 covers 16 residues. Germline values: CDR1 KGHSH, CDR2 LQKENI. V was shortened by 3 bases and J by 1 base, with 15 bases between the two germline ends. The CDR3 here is CASSPQSHLRNTEAFF. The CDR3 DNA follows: TGTGCCAGCTCACCGCAGAGTCACCTACGGAACACTGAAGCTTTCTTT.

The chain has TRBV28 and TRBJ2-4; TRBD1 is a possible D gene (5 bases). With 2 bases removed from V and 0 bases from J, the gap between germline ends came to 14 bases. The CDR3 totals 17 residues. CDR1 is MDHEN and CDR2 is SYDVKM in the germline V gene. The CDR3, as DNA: TGTGCCAGCAGTTTAGCGGCAGGGAATCTAGCCAAAAACATTCAGTACTTC. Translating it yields CASSLAAGNLAKNIQYF.

The CDR3 is CSVWGYQETQYF. The CDR3 DNA is TGCAGCGTTTGGGGGTACCAAGAGACCCAGTACTTC. The J gene is TRBJ2-5, the V gene TRBV29-1; perhaps D is TRBD1 or TRBD2 (5 bases each). Germline-derived CDR1 and CDR2 are SQVTM and ANQGSEA. CDR3 length: 12 residues. Between the trimmed V and J ends, which lost 5 bases and 0 bases, there was a span of 7 bases.

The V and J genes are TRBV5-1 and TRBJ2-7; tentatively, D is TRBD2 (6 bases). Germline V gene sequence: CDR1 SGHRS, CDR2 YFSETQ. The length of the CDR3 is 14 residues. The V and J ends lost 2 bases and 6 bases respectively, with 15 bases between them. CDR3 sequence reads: CASSFQMTSGEQYF. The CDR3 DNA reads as TGCGCCAGCAGCTTCCAAATGACTAGTGGCGAGCAGTACTTC.

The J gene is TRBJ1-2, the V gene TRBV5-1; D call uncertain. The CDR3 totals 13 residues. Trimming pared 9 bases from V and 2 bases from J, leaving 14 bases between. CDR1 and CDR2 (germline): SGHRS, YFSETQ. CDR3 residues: CAILRVPNYGYTF. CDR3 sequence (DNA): TGCGCCATCCTCCGGGTACCGAACTATGGCTACACCTTC.

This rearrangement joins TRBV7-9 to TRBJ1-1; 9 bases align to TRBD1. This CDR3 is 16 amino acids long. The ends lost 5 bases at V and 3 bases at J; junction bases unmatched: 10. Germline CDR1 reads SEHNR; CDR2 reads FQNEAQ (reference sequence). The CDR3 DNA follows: TGTGCCAGCAGCCCGAGGACAGGGGCGCGGGACACTGAAGCTTTCTTT. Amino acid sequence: CASSPRTGARDTEAFF.

The chain's CDR3 is CASSAQGTNTEAFF. The CDR3 DNA is TGTGCCAGCAGCGCGCAGGGTACGAACACTGAAGCTTTCTTT. The chain employs TRBV7-3 and TRBJ1-1; weak D call: TRBD1 (5 bases). CDR3 size: 14 residues. Germline V gene lookup returns CDR1 SGHTA and CDR2 FQGTGA. V gave up 5 bases and J gave up 1 base, with 11 bases separating them.

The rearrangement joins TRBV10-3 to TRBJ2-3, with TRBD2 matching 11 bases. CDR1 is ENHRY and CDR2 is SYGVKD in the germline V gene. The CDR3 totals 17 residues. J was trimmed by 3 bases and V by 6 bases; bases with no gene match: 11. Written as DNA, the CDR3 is TGTGCCATCAGGGAGACTCTAGCGGGGGGCCGGACAGATACGCAGTATTTT. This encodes CAIRETLAGGRTDTQYF.

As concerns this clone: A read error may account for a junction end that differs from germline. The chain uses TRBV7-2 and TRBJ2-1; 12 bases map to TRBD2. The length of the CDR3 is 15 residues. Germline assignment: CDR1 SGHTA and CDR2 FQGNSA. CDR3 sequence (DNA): TGTGCCAGCAGCCTAGCGGGGGGGCCCATCTATGAGCAGTTCTTC. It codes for CASSLAGGPIYEQFF.